The 15 T cell receptor beta chains listed next were all sequenced from one sample in a study of blood T cell repertoires in COVID-19. Measured with immunoSEQ multiplex PCR; TCRdb has only the in-frame clones, and not every one. Counted here are under 250,000 clones, more than 70% occurring once; the ten biggest clones make up about 4%. The specimen sequenced was PBMCs or T cells enriched from blood (not recorded which). Receptors were obtained from a man between 25 and 39 years old with acute COVID-19.

The rearrangement joins TRBV14 to TRBJ1-3; D might be TRBD1 (6 bases). The CDR3 spans 18 residues. V was cut by 0 bases and J by 3 bases, with 18 bases left in between. Germline values: CDR1 SGHDN, CDR2 FVKESK. CDR3 sequence (DNA): TGTGCCAGCAGCCAAGATTGGGTGAACAGGGCGGATGGAAACACCATATATTTT. As protein: CASSQDWVNRADGNTIYF.

This clone was detected many times. The chain carries TRBV29-1 and TRBJ1-2; D possibly corresponds to TRBD1 (6 bases). CDR3 length equals 13 residues. The V and J ends lost 7 bases and 0 bases respectively, with 12 bases between them. Germline V gene data show CDR1 as SQVTM and CDR2 as ANQGSEA. The CDR3 here is CSARQAANYGYTF. CDR3 in DNA: TGCAGCGCACGACAGGCGGCTAACTATGGCTACACCTTC. The full variable domain, in which reference TRBV29-1 and TRBJ1-2 provide the parts outside the CDR3, is SAVISQKPSRDICQRGTSLTIQCQVDSQVTMMFWYRQQPGQSLTLIATANQGSEATYESGFVIDKFPISRPNLTFSTLTVSNMSPEDSSIYLCSARQAANYGYTFGSGTRLTVV.

The chain couples TRBV30 to TRBJ1-5; TRBD1 agrees at 7 bases. V shed 0 bases, J shed 2 bases, and the junction held 10 bases outside the gene matches. The CDR3 consists of 17 residues. Germline CDR1 GTSNPN, CDR2 SVGIG (reference sequence). The CDR3 DNA follows: TGTGCCTGGAGTGTACGAGGGGGCGCTGGAGGCAATCAGCCCCAGCATTTT. Amino acid sequence: CAWSVRGGAGGNQPQHF.

The CDR3 protein is CASSLKAGGREQFF. The CDR3 DNA sequence: TGTGCCAGCAGTTTAAAGGCGGGGGGGCGTGAGCAGTTCTTC. The rearrangement links TRBV27 to TRBJ2-1; 9 bases match TRBD2. The CDR3 runs 14 residues. CDR1 is MNHEY, CDR2 SMNVEV, per germline (reference sequence). The junction had 5 bases not matched to a gene; V was cut back by 2 bases and J by 9 bases.

The CDR3 DNA reads TGCGCCAGCAGCTTACAGAGCTATGGCTACACCTTC. Translated, it gives CASSLQSYGYTF. The genes are TRBV5-1 and TRBJ1-2; D remains ambiguous. The CDR3 runs to 12 residues. The V and J ends lost 2 bases and 4 bases respectively, with 6 bases between them. Looked up from germline, CDR1 is SGHRS and CDR2 is YFSETQ.

This clone has a single count. The gene calls are TRBV3-1 (or the pseudogene TRBV3-2) and TRBJ2-7; no clear D gene. The V end was cut by 0 bases, the J end by 5 bases, with 8 bases between. There are 13 residues in the CDR3. The germline V gene encodes CDR1 LGHDT and CDR2 YNNKEL (reference sequence). The chain's CDR3 is CASSQDLRHEQYF. The DNA for the CDR3 is TGTGCCAGCAGCCAAGATTTGAGGCACGAGCAGTACTTC.

V is TRBV4-2 and J is TRBJ2-1, with 11 bases matching TRBD2. The V and J ends lost 0 bases and 6 bases, in that order; junction bases with no gene match: 4. Germline-derived CDR1 and CDR2 are LGHNA and YNFKEQ. The CDR3 contains 16 residues. This CDR3 reads CASSQEGTSGFNEQFF. DNA for the CDR3: TGTGCCAGCAGCCAAGAGGGGACTAGCGGTTTCAATGAGCAGTTCTTC.

This clone was found a few times. This sequence joins TRBV10-3 and TRBJ2-7; weak D call: TRBD1 (6 bases). CDR3 length equals 13 residues. The germline gives CDR1 ENHRY, CDR2 SYGVKD. V gave up 8 bases and J gave up 3 bases, with 14 bases separating them. The CDR3 is CAIAQGSDYEQYF. In DNA, the CDR3 is TGTGCCATCGCACAGGGTTCAGACTACGAGCAGTACTTC.

There are a few counts of this clone. The rearrangement joins TRBV3-1 (or the pseudogene TRBV3-2) to TRBJ2-1, with TRBD2 matching 8 bases. V was clipped by 4 bases and J by 9 bases; unmatched bases: 8. Germline V CDR1 and CDR2: LGHDT, YNNKEL (reference sequence). The CDR3 has 14 amino acids. Here the CDR3 DNA reads TGTGCCAGCAGCCTGGCTAGCGGGTCCGGTGAGCAGTTCTTC. Amino acids: CASSLASGSGEQFF.

The chain joins TRBV4-1 to TRBJ1-1; D may be TRBD1 (6 bases). There are 18 residues in the CDR3. Germline CDR1 is MGHRA and CDR2 is YSYEKL. V was cut by 3 bases and J by 4 bases, with 24 bases left in between. The CDR3 reads CASSQGIWTARGGTEAFF. CDR3 bases: TGCGCCAGCAGCCAGGGGATTTGGACAGCAAGGGGGGGCACTGAAGCTTTCTTT.

The chain uses TRBV14 and TRBJ2-7; tentatively, D is TRBD1 (6 bases). V dropped 5 bases and J dropped 2 bases, with 13 bases sitting between them. Germline CDR1 SGHDN, CDR2 FVKESK. The CDR3 spans 14 residues. The CDR3 nucleotides read TGTGCCAGCAGCGTCCGACAGGACCCCTACGAGCAGTACTTC. It codes for CASSVRQDPYEQYF.

V is TRBV11-2 and J is TRBJ2-3; no definite D call. V lost 3 bases, J lost 6 bases, and 4 bases lay in between. Germline lookup yields CDR1 SGHAT and CDR2 FQNNGV. The CDR3 is 11 residues long. The CDR3 DNA reads TGTGCCAGCAGCTTCGTGGATACGCAGTATTTT. Protein sequence: CASSFVDTQYF.

This clone was found a few times. The chain couples TRBV14 to TRBJ2-5; TRBD1 aligns across 7 bases. V lost 3 bases and J lost 1; bases outside the gene matches: 5. The CDR3 is made up of 15 amino acids. CDR1 and CDR2 from the germline V gene are SGHDN and FVKESK. CDR3 bases: TGTGCCAGCAGCCACCGGGGACAGCTCCAAGAGACCCAGTACTTC. Protein: CASSHRGQLQETQYF.

Only a few counts were recorded for this clone. The chain uses TRBV30 and TRBJ1-6; a weak D match, TRBD1 (6 bases). This CDR3 comprises 13 residues. The germline V gene has CDR1 GTSNPN and CDR2 SVGIG (reference sequence). V was trimmed by 2 bases and J by 7 bases, leaving 9 bases between them. CDR3 residues: CAWSRQGNSPLHF. The CDR3 nucleotides are TGTGCCTGGAGTCGGCAGGGGAATTCACCCCTCCACTTT.

The V gene is TRBV9, the J gene TRBJ2-5; 13 bases align to TRBD2. This CDR3 contains 18 residues. J lost 5 bases, V lost 4 bases, and 14 bases had no gene match. CDR1 is SGDLS, CDR2 YYNGEE, per germline. As DNA, the CDR3 is TGTGCCAGCAGCCCTGAGGTTACTAGCGGGGGGGCCCGGGAGACCCAGTACTTC. It encodes CASSPEVTSGGARETQYF.